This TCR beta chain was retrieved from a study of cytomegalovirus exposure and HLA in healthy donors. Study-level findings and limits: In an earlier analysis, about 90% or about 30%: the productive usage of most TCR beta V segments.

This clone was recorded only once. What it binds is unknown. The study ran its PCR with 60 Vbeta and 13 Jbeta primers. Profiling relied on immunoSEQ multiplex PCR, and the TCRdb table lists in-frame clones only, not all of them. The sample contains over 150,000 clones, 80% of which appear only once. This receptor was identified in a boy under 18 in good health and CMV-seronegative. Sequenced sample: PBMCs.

CDR3: CASSRRDGLTDTQYF. CDR3 in DNA: TGTGCCAGCAGCCGGCGGGACGGTCTTACAGATACGCAGTATTTT. The V gene is TRBV5-6, the J gene TRBJ2-3; possibly TRBD2 for D (6 bases). The V end lost 4 bases, the J end lost 3 bases, and 15 bases lay between the germline ends. CDR1 and CDR2 from the germline V gene are SGHDT and YYEEEE. CDR3 length: 15 amino acids.